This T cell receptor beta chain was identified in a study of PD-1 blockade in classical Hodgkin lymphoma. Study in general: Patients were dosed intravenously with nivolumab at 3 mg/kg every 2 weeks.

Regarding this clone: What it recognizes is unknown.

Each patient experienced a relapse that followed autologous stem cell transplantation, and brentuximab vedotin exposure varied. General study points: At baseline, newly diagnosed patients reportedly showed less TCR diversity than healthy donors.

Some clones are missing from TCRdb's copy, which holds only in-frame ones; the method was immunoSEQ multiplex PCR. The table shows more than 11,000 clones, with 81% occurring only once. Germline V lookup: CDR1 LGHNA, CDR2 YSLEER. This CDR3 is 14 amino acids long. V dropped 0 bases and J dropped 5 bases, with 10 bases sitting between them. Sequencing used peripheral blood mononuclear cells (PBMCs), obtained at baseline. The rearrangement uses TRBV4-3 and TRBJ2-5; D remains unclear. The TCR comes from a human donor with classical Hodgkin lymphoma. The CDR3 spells CASSQDWEGETQYF. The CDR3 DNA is TGCGCCAGCAGCCAAGATTGGGAAGGGGAGACCCAGTACTTC.